This T cell receptor beta chain derives from a study of lymphopenia after photon versus proton radiotherapy (dated by TCRdb to the late 2010s). Background on the whole study: In patients with gastrointestinal tumors who developed high-grade lymphopenia, the study compared the immunological effects of photon radiation therapy with those of proton radiation therapy. The cohort comprised 20 or so patients with gastrointestinal tumors who received either photon or proton therapy and then developed lymphopenia. The study aimed to characterize how the two radiation modalities differ in their impact on the immune system. General findings and caveats noted by the study authors: After the lymphocyte count nadir, oligoclonal expansion, especially of CD8+ Temra cells, was observed in photon-treated repertoires, and the drop in diversity was driven by this expansion. Among patients across the cohort who died, overall survival time showed an inverse correlation with a larger post-nadir drop in TCR diversity. During treatment, patients who received photon therapy lost naive T cells and TCR diversity and gained effector/memory populations, whereas patients who received proton therapy remained relatively stable. The survival association was assessed only in patients who died, and better survival with proton therapy was presented by the authors as a possibility rather than a demonstrated result.

Preparation of the library involved the immunoSEQ multiplex PCR assay. Deep sequencing of rearranged TCR beta loci, alongside multiparametric flow cytometry, was used to profile T cell repertoires. TCRdb's version of the immuneACCESS table is confined to in-frame rearrangements and falls short of the full clone set. An unresolved V gene accounts for under half of the shortfall where checked; the remainder is of unknown origin. This sample holds approximately 21,000 clones; around 85% were observed only once. Approximately 19% of the sample is held by the ten biggest clonotypes. V is pared back by 0 bases and J by 4 bases, with 18 bases lying between the germline termini. From cysteine to phenylalanine, the CDR3 is 17 amino acids long. Here the CDR3 DNA is all that survives: 51 bases in frame from base 1. CDR1 ENHRY and CDR2 SYGVKD were looked up in the germline V gene. As to this clone: This clone's antigen is unknown. No quality values exist for individual bases; no much larger clone is one base distant.

This clonotype originated in a man aged 60-69 years with pancreatic cancer. This sequence uses TRBV10-3 and TRBJ1-1; the D gene is possibly TRBD1, with 6 bases matching. This specimen was peripheral blood, taken from a patient treated with photon-based radiotherapy. For the CDR3, the sequence is CAISESVTGWVGTEAFF. The bases read TGTGCCATCAGTGAGTCTGTCACAGGGTGGGTTGGCACTGAAGCTTTCTTT.